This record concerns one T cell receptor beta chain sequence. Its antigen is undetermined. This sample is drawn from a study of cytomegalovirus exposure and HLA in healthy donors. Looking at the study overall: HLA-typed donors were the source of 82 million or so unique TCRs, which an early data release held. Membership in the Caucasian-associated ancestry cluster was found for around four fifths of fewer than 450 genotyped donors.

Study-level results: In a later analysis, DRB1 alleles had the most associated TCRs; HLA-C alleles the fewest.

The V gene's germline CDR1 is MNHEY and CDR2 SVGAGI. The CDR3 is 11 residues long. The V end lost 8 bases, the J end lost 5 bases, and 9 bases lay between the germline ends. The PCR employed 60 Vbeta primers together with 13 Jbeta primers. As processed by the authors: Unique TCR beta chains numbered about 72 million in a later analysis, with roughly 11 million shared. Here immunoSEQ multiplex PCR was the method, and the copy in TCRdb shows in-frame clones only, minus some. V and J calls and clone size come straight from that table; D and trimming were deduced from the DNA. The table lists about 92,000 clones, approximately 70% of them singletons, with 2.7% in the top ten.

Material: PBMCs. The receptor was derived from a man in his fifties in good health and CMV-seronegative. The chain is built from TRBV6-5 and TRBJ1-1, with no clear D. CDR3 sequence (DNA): TGTGCCAGCCGCCAGAGGACTGAAGCTTTCTTT. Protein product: CASRQRTEAFF.